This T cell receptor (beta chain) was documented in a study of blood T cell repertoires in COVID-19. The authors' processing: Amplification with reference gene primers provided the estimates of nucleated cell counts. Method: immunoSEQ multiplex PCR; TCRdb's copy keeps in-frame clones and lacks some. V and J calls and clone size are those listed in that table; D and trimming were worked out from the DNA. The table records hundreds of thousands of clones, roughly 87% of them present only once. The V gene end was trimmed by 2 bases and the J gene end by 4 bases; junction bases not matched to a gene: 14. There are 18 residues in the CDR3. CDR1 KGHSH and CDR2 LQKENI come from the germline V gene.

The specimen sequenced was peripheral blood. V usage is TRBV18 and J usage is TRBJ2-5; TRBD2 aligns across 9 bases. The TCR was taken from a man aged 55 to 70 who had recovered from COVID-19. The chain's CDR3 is CASSPKEATSGTLETQYF. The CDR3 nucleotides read TGTGCCAGCTCACCAAAAGAAGCGACTAGCGGAACCCTAGAGACCCAGTACTTC.